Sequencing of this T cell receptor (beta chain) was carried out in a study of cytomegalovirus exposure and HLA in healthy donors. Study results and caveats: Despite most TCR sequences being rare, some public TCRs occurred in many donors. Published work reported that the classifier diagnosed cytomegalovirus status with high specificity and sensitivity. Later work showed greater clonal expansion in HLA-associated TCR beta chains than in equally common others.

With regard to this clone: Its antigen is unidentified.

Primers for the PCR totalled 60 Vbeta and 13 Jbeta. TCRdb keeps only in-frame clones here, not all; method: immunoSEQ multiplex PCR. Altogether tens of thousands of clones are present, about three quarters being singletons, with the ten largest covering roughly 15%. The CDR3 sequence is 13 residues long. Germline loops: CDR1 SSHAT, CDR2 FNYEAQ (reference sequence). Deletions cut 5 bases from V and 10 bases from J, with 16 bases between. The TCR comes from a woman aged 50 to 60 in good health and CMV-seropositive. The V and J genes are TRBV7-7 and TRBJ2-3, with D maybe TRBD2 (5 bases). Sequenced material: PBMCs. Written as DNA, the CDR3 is TGTGCCAGCAGCCAGAGGGTTGAGGGAGCGCAGTATTTT. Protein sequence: CASSQRVEGAQYF.